The sequence of this T cell receptor (beta chain) was determined in a study of CD8 T cells in Susac syndrome. Findings and caveats of the study: The study recognized that the number of individuals in its TCR sequencing and HLA analysis was relatively small.

The V gene end was trimmed by 4 bases and the J gene end by 9 bases; junction bases not matched to a gene: 6. The CDR3 length is 15 residues. The germline V gene has CDR1 MGHRA and CDR2 YSYEKL. A word on this clonotype: Its antigen is not known.

The RNA, about 0.45 to 1 ug, was put through reverse transcription using random hexamers. Across 54 Vbeta and 13 Jbeta, immunoSEQ multiplex PCR amplified TCR beta CDR3. TCRdb used MiXCR to reprocess the immunoSEQ multiplex PCR reads, holding one entry per CDR3 protein. Of approximately 300,000 distinct CDR3 sequences listed, 75% to 90% are singletons. Sequencing of TCR beta covered CD8+ and CD4+ T cells obtained from blood. Negative magnetic isolation gave CD8+ and CD4+ cells; FACS enriched CD8+ TEMRA. The TCR was taken from a human donor with multiple sclerosis. Sequences were obtained from CD8+ T cells from PBMCs. The chain is built from TRBV4-1 and TRBJ2-1; 13 positions match TRBD2. For the CDR3, the DNA is TGCGCCAGCAGCCGGACTAGCGGGAGCTCAAGTGAGCAGTTCTTC. Protein: CASSRTSGSSSEQFF.